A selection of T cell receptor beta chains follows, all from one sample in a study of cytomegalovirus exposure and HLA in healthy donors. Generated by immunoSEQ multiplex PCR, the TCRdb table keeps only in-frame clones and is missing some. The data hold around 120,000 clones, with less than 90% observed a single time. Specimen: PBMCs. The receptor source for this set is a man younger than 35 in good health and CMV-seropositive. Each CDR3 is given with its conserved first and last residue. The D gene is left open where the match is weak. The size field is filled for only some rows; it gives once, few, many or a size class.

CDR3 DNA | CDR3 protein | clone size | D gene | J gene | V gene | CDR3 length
TGCGCCAGCAGTGAGTCCCTATCCGATACAGATACGCAGTATTTT | CASSESLSDTDTQYF | NA | NA | TRBJ2-3 | TRBV10-1 | 15
TGTGCCAGCTTAGGAGGGACAGACGATTACTATGGCTACACCTTC | CASLGGTDDYYGYTF | NA | TRBD1 | TRBJ1-2 | TRBV7-9 | 15
TGTGCCAGCAGCCCGGACAGGGGGAACTATGGCTACACCTTC | CASSPDRGNYGYTF | NA | TRBD1 | TRBJ1-2 | TRBV4-2 | 14
TGTGCCAGCTCACAACTGGGGACAGGCGCCCCCGGAAACACCATATATTTT | CASSQLGTGAPGNTIYF | NA | TRBD1 | TRBJ1-3 | TRBV18 | 17
TGTGCCAGCAGCCCCCTGCGGGGGCGTTTGGGTGAAAAACTGTTTTTT | CASSPLRGRLGEKLFF | NA | NA | TRBJ1-4 | TRBV7-6 | 16
TGTGCCAGCAGCCAAGATGGGGACAGTCAGTACGAGCAGTACTTC | CASSQDGDSQYEQYF | NA | TRBD1 | TRBJ2-7 | TRBV14 | 15
TGCGCCAGCAGCCCAGACAGGGGGCTGAATGAAAAACTGTTTTTT | CASSPDRGLNEKLFF | NA | TRBD1 | TRBJ1-4 | TRBV4-3 | 15
TGCGCCAGCACCCTCAAGATGAGGTGGGGGGGCGAGTACAATGAGCAGTTCTTC | CASTLKMRWGGEYNEQFF | NA | NA | TRBJ2-1 | TRBV10-1 | 18
TGTGCCAGCAGTCCGAGGGGAGGTGAGCAGTTCTTC | CASSPRGGEQFF | NA | NA | TRBJ2-1 | TRBV14 | 12
TGTGCCACCAGCAGAGATGGGGGGAATTGGAACACTGAAGCTTTCTTT | CATSRDGGNWNTEAFF | NA | NA | TRBJ1-1 | TRBV15 | 16
TGTGCCAGCAGCGCAAGCCCCGGGGGGAAGGGCAATGAGCAGTTCTTC | CASSASPGGKGNEQFF | NA | TRBD2 | TRBJ2-1 | TRBV7-9 | 16
TGTGCCAGCAGTTTATATGGGGCAGGGACTGGTACAGATACGCAGTATTTT | CASSLYGAGTGTDTQYF | few | NA | TRBJ2-3 | TRBV28 | 17
TGTGCCAGCAGGAGGGGGCATTACAATGAGCAGTTCTTC | CASRRGHYNEQFF | NA | TRBD1 | TRBJ2-1 | TRBV27 | 13
TGTGCCAGCAGTGCGGGTGAAGAGACCCAGTACTTC | CASSAGEETQYF | NA | NA | TRBJ2-5 | TRBV2 | 12
TGTGCCACCATCTCTGGGGCCAACGTCCTGACTTTC | CATISGANVLTF | NA | NA | TRBJ2-6 | TRBV28 | 12
TGTGCCAGCACGTCGACAGGGGCGGGCAATGGCTACACCTTC | CASTSTGAGNGYTF | NA | TRBD1 | TRBJ1-2 | TRBV7-2 | 14